This TCR beta chain was documented in a study of neurological immune-mediated disorders. This clonotype was detected many times. This CDR3 has 16 amino acids. Per the germline V gene, CDR1 is SGHRS and CDR2 is YFSETQ. V was pared by 3 bases and J by 5 bases, with 12 bases of the junction left unmatched. The cDNA was generated through 5'RACE incorporating 10-nucleotide random UMIs. In each sequencing run, over 160 million TCR-beta sequences were generated from 15-18 subjects. TCRdb independently ran MiXCR on the 5' RACE reads; one entry per CDR3 protein. The repertoire has about 21,000 distinct CDR3 sequences, about 6% of them found once; the top ten carry roughly 43%.

What was sequenced was CD8+ T cells from blood. This TCR derives from a man younger than 35 in good health. This chain connects TRBV5-1 to TRBJ2-5, with 8 bases identical to TRBD2. CDR3 nucleotides: TGCGCCAGCAGCTCCCTACTAGCGGCTACCCTGGAGACCCAGTACTTC. Protein product: CASSSLLAATLETQYF.